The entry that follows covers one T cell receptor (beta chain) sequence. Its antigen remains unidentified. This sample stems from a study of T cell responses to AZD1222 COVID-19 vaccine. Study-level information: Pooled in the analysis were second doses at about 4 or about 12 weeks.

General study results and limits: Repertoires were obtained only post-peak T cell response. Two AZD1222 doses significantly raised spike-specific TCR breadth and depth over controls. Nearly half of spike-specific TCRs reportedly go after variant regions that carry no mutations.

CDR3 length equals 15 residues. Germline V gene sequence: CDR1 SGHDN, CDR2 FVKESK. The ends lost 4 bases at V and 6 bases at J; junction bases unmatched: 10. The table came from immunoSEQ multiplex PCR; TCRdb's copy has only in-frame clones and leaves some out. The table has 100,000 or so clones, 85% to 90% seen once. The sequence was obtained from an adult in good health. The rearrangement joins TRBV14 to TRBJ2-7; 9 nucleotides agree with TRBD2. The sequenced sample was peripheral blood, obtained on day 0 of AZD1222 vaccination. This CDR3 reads CASSPRLAGVGEQYF. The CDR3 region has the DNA TGTGCCAGCAGCCCGAGGTTAGCGGGGGTGGGCGAGCAGTACTTC.